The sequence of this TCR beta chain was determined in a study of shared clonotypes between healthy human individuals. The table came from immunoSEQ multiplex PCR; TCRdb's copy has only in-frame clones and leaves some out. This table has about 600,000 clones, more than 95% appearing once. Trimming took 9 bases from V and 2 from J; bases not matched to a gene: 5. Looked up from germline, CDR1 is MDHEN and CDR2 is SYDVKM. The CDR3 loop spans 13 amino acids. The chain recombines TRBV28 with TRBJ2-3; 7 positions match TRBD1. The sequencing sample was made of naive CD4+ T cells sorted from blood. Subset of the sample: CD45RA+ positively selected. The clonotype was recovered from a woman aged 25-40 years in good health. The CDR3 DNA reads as TGTGCCAGTAGGGACAGAGCCACAGATACGCAGTATTTT. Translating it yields CASRDRATDTQYF. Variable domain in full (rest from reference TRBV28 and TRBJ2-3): DVKVTQSSRYLVKRTGEKVFLECVQDMDHENMFWYRQDPGLGLRLIYFSYDVKMKEKGDIPEGYSVSREKKERFSLILESASTNQTSMYLCASRDRATDTQYFGPGTRLTVL.